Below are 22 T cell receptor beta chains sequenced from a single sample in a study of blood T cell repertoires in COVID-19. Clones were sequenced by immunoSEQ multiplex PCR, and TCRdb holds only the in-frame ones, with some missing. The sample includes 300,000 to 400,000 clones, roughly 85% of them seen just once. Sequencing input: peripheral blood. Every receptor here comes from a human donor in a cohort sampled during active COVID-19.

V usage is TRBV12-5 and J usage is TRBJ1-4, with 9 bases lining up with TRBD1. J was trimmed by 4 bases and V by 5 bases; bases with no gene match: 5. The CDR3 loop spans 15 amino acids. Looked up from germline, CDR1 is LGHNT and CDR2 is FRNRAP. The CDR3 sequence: CASGLRQGDNEKLFF. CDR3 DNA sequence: TGTGCTAGTGGTCTCCGACAGGGGGATAATGAAAAACTGTTTTTT.

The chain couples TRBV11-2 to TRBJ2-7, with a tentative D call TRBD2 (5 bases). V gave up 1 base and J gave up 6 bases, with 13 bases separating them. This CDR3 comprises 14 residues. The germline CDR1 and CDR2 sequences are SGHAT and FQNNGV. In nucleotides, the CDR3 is TGTGCCAGCAGCTTAGGAAGCGGCCGGGGCGAGCAGTACTTC. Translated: CASSLGSGRGEQYF.

The CDR3 bases are TGTGCCAGAAGCTTGGTGAAGCGGGGTACCCAGCCCCAGCATTTT. Protein: CARSLVKRGTQPQHF. The rearrangement uses TRBV5-3 and TRBJ1-5, with D unresolved. TRBV5-3 is designated an ORF whose function remains uncertain. Trimming took off 0 bases at V and 7 bases at J, with 14 bases between the two ends. The CDR3 runs to 15 residues.

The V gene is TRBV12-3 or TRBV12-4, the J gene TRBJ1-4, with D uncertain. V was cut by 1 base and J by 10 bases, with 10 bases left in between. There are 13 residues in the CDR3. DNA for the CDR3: TGTGCCAGCAGTTTAGGACTGGGTGGAAAACTGTTTTTT. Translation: CASSLGLGGKLFF.

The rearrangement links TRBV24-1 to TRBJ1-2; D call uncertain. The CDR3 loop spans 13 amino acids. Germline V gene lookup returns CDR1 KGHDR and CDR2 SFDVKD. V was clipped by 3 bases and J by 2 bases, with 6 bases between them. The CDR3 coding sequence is TGTGCCACCAGTGATGTCAGAAACTATGGCTACACCTTC. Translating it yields CATSDVRNYGYTF.

CDR3 in amino acids: CAWGYDRDEQYF. The CDR3 bases are TGTGCCTGGGGGTATGACAGGGACGAGCAGTACTTC. The chain combines TRBV30 with TRBJ2-7; 7 positions match TRBD1. Germline V gene lookup returns CDR1 GTSNPN and CDR2 SVGIG (reference sequence). This CDR3 comprises 12 residues. The J segment lost 5 bases and the V segment lost 5 bases, leaving 6 bases of the junction unmatched.

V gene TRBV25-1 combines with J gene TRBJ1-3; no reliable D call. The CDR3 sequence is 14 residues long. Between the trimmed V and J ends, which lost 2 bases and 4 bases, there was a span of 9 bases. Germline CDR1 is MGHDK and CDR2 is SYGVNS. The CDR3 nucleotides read TGTGCCAGCAGTGAAGACTACAGAGGAAACACCATATATTTT. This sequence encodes CASSEDYRGNTIYF.

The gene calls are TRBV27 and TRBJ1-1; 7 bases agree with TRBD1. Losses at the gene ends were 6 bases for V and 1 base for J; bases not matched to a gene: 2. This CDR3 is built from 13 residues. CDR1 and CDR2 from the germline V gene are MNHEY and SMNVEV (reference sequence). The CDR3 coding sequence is TGTGCCAGCAGAGGGGGCCAGAACACTGAAGCTTTCTTT. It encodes CASRGGQNTEAFF.

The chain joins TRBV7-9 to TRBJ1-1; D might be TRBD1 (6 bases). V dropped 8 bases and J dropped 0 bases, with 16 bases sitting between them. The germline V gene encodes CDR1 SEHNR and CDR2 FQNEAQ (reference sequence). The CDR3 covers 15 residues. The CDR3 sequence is CASLNGTLMNTEAFF. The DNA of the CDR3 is TGTGCCAGCTTGAACGGGACACTCATGAACACTGAAGCTTTCTTT.

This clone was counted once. CDR3 bases: TGTGCCAGTAGTATGGTGGGGGGTAGCGGGGGACTCGGAGATACGCAGTATTTT. It yields the protein CASSMVGGSGGLGDTQYF. This chain links TRBV19 with TRBJ2-3; 9 nucleotides line up with TRBD2. Looked up from germline, CDR1 is LNHDA and CDR2 is SQIVND (reference sequence). The CDR3 length is 18 residues. J was trimmed by 5 bases and V by 3 bases; bases with no gene match: 15.

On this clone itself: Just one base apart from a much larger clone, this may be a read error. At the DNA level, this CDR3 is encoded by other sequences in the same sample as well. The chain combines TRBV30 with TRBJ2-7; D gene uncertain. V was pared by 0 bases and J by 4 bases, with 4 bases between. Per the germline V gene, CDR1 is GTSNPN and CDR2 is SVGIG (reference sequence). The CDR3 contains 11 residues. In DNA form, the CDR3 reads TGTGCCTGGAGTGTTCTTTACGAGCAGTACTTC. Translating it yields CAWSVLYEQYF.

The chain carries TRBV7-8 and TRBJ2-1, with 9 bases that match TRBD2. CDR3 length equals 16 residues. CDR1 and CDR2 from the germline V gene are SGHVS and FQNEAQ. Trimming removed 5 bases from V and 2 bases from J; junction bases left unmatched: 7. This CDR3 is CASSPMSGGPYNEQFF. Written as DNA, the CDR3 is TGTGCCAGCAGCCCTATGAGCGGGGGGCCCTACAATGAGCAGTTCTTC.

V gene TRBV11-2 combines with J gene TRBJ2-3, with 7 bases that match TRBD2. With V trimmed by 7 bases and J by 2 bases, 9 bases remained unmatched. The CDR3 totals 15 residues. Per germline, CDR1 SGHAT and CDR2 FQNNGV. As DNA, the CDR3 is TGTGCCAGCACCAATGTAGCGGGCATCACAGATACGCAGTATTTT. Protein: CASTNVAGITDTQYF. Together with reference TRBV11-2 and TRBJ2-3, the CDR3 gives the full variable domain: EAGVAQSPRYKIIEKRQSVAFWCNPISGHATLYWYQQILGQGPKLLIQFQNNGVVDDSQLPKDRFSAERLKGVDSTLKIQPAKLEDSAVYLCASTNVAGITDTQYFGPGTRLTVL.

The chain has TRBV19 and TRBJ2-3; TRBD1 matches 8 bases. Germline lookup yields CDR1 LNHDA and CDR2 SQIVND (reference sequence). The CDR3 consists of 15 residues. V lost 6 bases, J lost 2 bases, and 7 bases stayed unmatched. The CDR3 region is CASSQGALLTDTQYF. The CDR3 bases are TGTGCCAGTAGCCAGGGGGCCCTACTCACAGATACGCAGTATTTT.

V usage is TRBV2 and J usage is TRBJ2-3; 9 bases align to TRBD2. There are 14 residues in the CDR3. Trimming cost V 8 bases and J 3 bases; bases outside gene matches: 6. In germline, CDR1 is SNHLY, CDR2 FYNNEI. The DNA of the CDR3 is TGTGCCAGCGGGCTAGCGGGGATGACAGATACGCAGTATTTT. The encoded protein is CASGLAGMTDTQYF.

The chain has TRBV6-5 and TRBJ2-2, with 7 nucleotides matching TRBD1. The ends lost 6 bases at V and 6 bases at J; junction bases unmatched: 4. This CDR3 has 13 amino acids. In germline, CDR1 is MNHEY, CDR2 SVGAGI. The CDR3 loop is CASRRQGAGELFF. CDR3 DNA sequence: TGTGCCAGCAGGCGGCAGGGGGCCGGGGAGCTGTTTTTT.

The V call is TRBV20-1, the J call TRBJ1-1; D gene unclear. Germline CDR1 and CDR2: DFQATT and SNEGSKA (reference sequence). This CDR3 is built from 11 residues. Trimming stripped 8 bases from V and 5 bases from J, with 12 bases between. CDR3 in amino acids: CSPGGRTEAFF. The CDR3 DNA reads TGCAGTCCCGGAGGGCGGACTGAAGCTTTCTTT.

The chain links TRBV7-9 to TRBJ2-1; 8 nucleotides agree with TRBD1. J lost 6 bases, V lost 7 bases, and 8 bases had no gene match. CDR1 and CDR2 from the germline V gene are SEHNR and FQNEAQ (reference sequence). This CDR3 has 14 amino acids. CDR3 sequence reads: CASTPPGQANEQFF. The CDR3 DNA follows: TGTGCCAGCACCCCTCCGGGACAGGCCAATGAGCAGTTCTTC.

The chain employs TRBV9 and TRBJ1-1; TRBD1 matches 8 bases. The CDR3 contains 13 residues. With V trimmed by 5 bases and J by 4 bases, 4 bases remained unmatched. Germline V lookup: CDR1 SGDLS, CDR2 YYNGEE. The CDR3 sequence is CASSPTGGTEAFF. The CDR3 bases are TGTGCCAGCAGTCCTACAGGGGGCACTGAAGCTTTCTTT.

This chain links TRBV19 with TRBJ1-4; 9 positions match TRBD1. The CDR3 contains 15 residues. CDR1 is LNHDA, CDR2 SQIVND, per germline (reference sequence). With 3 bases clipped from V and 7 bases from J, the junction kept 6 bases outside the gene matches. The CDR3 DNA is TGTGCCAGTAGTATCGGGACAGGGTGGAGTGAAAAACTGTTTTTT. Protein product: CASSIGTGWSEKLFF.

The CDR3 loop is CASSVGGANYGYTF. CDR3 bases: TGTGCCAGCAGCGTCGGGGGGGCCAACTATGGCTACACCTTC. V usage is TRBV5-4 and J usage is TRBJ1-2; possible D gene TRBD1, 6 bases. The CDR3 sequence is 14 residues long. Germline V gene sequence: CDR1 SGHNT, CDR2 YYREEE (reference sequence). V dropped 4 bases and J dropped 2 bases, with 12 bases sitting between them.

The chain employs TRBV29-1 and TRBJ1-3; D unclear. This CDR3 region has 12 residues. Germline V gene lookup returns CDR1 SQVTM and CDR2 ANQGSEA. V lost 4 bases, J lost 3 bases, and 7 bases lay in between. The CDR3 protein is CSVARDGNTIYF. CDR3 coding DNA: TGCAGCGTTGCGAGGGATGGAAACACCATATATTTT. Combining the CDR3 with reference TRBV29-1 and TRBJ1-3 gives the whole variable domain SAVISQKPSRDICQRGTSLTIQCQVDSQVTMMFWYRQQPGQSLTLIATANQGSEATYESGFVIDKFPISRPNLTFSTLTVSNMSPEDSSIYLCSVARDGNTIYFGEGSWLTVV.